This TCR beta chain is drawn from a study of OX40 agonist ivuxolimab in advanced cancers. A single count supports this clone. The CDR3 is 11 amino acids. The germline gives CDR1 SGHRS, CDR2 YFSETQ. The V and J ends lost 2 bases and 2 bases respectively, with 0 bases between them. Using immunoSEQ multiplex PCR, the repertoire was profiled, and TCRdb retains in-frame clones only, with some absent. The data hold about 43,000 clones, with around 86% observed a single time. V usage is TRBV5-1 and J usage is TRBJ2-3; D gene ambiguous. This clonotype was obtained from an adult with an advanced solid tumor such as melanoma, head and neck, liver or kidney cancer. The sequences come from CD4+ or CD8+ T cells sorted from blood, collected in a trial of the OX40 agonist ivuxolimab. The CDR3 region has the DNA TGCGCCAGCAGCTTCACAGATACGCAGTATTTT. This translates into CASSFTDTQYF. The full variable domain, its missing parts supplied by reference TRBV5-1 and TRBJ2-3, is KAGVTQTPRYLIKTRGQQVTLSCSPISGHRSVSWYQQTPGQGLQFLFEYFSETQRNKGNFPGRFSGRQFSNSRSEMNVSTLELGDSALYLCASSFTDTQYFGPGTRLTVL.